Shown below are 15 T cell receptor beta chains from a single sample sequenced in a study of blood T cell repertoires in COVID-19. Libraries were prepared by immunoSEQ multiplex PCR; TCRdb keeps only in-frame clonotypes and omits some of them. The repertoire holds about 130,000 clones, with 86% as singletons. Material for sequencing was PBMCs or T cells enriched from blood (not recorded which). The source is a woman between 50 and 59 years old who had recovered from COVID-19.

CDR3 nucleotide sequence: TGTGCCAGCAGTCCGGGACAGGGGACGGATGAGCAGTTCTTC. This gives the protein CASSPGQGTDEQFF. The rearrangement joins TRBV6-5 to TRBJ2-1; 10 positions match TRBD1. The CDR3 totals 14 residues. Per the germline V gene, CDR1 is MNHEY and CDR2 is SVGAGI. V was pared by 5 bases and J by 8 bases, with 6 bases of the junction left unmatched.

V is TRBV9 and J is TRBJ2-5; 12 bases map to TRBD2. The CDR3 is 16 amino acids. Germline-derived CDR1 and CDR2 are SGDLS and YYNGEE. After removal of 0 bases from V and 1 base from J, the junction contained 1 base not matched to a gene. The CDR3 DNA sequence: TGTGCCAGCAGCGTAGGGACTAGCGGGGTCCAAGAGACCCAGTACTTC. Translated: CASSVGTSGVQETQYF.

CDR3: CASSLPTGVGYTF. The CDR3, as DNA: TGTGCCAGCAGCCTACCGACAGGGGTTGGCTACACCTTC. This chain connects TRBV5-6 to TRBJ1-2, with 8 bases lining up with TRBD1. With 4 bases clipped from V and 7 bases from J, the junction kept 6 bases outside the gene matches. In germline, CDR1 is SGHDT, CDR2 YYEEEE. The CDR3 has 13 amino acids.

The chain is built from TRBV6-5 and TRBJ2-7; a weak D match, TRBD1 (5 bases). Trimming removed 8 bases from V and 0 bases from J, with 8 bases in between. CDR1 is MNHEY and CDR2 is SVGAGI in the germline V gene. CDR3 size: 12 residues. The CDR3: CASLDSSYEQYF. For the CDR3, the DNA is TGTGCCAGCTTAGACAGCTCCTACGAGCAGTACTTC.

V is TRBV9 and J is TRBJ1-3; tentative D call: TRBD1 (5 bases). V gave up 4 bases and J gave up 1 base, with 12 bases separating them. CDR1 is SGDLS and CDR2 is YYNGEE in the germline V gene. The CDR3 spans 15 residues. CDR3 sequence (DNA): TGTGCCAGCAGCACCGCGGGGGGGTCTGGAAACACCATATATTTT. This translates into CASSTAGGSGNTIYF.

This rearrangement joins TRBV2 to TRBJ2-6; TRBD1 matches 9 bases. The germline V gene encodes CDR1 SNHLY and CDR2 FYNNEI. CDR3 length: 18 amino acids. Trimming took 4 bases from V and 2 from J; bases not matched to a gene: 9. The CDR3: CASSGNSGQGTGANVLTF. As DNA, the CDR3 is TGTGCCAGCAGTGGGAATTCGGGACAGGGAACTGGGGCCAACGTCCTGACTTTC.

The chain links TRBV5-4 to TRBJ2-6; D uncertain. The CDR3 is made up of 15 amino acids. The germline gives CDR1 SGHNT, CDR2 YYREEE (reference sequence). Trimming left V 0 bases short and J 0 bases short, with 4 bases between. In nucleotides, the CDR3 is TGTGCCAGCAGCTTGGACATCTCTGGGGCCAACGTCCTGACTTTC. This encodes CASSLDISGANVLTF.

This clone was found once. The V gene is TRBV9, the J gene TRBJ2-3, with D possibly being TRBD2 (6 bases). The CDR3 length is 17 residues. Germline lookup yields CDR1 SGDLS and CDR2 YYNGEE. Trimming took 4 bases from V and 2 from J, leaving 20 bases between them. DNA of the CDR3: TGTGCCAGCAGCCTAGGGGTGGGCGGGGCCTACACAGATACGCAGTATTTT. Translated, it gives CASSLGVGGAYTDTQYF. Full variable domain (outside the CDR3, taken from reference TRBV9 and TRBJ2-3): DSGVTQTPKHLITATGQRVTLRCSPRSGDLSVYWYQQSLDQGLQFLIQYYNGEERAKGNILERFSAQQFPDLHSELNLSSLELGDSALYFCASSLGVGGAYTDTQYFGPGTRLTVL.

CDR3 residues: CASSRLTGGQYNEQFF. The CDR3 nucleotides are TGTGCCAGTAGTAGACTGACGGGGGGGCAATACAATGAGCAGTTCTTC. The rearrangement uses TRBV19 and TRBJ2-1; the match to TRBD2 covers 8 bases. V lost 4 bases to trimming and J lost 4 bases; unmatched junction nucleotides: 9. Germline V lookup: CDR1 LNHDA, CDR2 SQIVND (reference sequence). The CDR3 is 16 amino acids.

The chain joins TRBV29-1 to TRBJ1-1, with D possibly being TRBD1 (6 bases). The CDR3 contains 14 residues. Trimming removed 6 bases at V and 2 bases at J, with 16 bases between. Germline V gene sequence: CDR1 SQVTM, CDR2 ANQGSEA. In DNA, the CDR3 is TGCAGCGTCCAAGAACACAGGGATAACACTGAAGCTTTCTTT. As protein: CSVQEHRDNTEAFF.

The J gene is TRBJ2-5, the V gene TRBV27, with TRBD1 matching 9 bases. From germline, CDR1 is MNHEY and CDR2 SMNVEV (reference sequence). There are 17 residues in the CDR3. After removal of 2 bases from V and 1 base from J, the junction contained 8 bases not matched to a gene. In DNA form, the CDR3 reads TGTGCCAGCAGTTTAAACCCCTGGACAGGGGCCCAAGAGACCCAGTACTTC. Encoded protein: CASSLNPWTGAQETQYF.

V and J are TRBV9 and TRBJ1-2, with a possible D match to TRBD1 (5 bases). This CDR3 is built from 14 residues. Trimming pared 4 bases from V and 0 bases from J, leaving 10 bases between. The germline CDR1 and CDR2 sequences are SGDLS and YYNGEE. The CDR3 loop reads CASSSDRANYGYTF. CDR3 coding DNA: TGTGCCAGCAGCTCAGACAGAGCTAACTATGGCTACACCTTC.

This sequence joins TRBV4-3 and TRBJ2-7; D gene uncertain. The germline CDR1 and CDR2 sequences are LGHNA and YSLEER. V was trimmed by 2 bases and J by 1 base, leaving 12 bases between them. The CDR3 covers 15 residues. The CDR3 spells CASSQLAGESYEQYF. The CDR3 DNA is TGCGCCAGCAGCCAATTGGCAGGCGAATCCTACGAGCAGTACTTC.

This clone was counted once. V is TRBV5-4 and J is TRBJ2-1; D is perhaps TRBD1 (5 bases). With 7 bases removed from V and 0 bases from J, the gap between germline ends came to 5 bases. The V gene's germline CDR1 is SGHNT and CDR2 YYREEE (reference sequence). CDR3 size: 12 residues. The DNA of the CDR3 is TGTGCCAGCGGGGCCTCCTACAATGAGCAGTTCTTC. Translated: CASGASYNEQFF.

This sequence joins TRBV11-2 and TRBJ1-1; D remains unclear. V lost 2 bases and J 1 base, leaving 8 bases between the germline ends. The CDR3 is 14 residues long. From germline, CDR1 is SGHAT and CDR2 FQNNGV. CDR3 in DNA: TGTGCCAGCAGCTTACCTCTTTGGAACACTGAAGCTTTCTTT. Its translation: CASSLPLWNTEAFF.